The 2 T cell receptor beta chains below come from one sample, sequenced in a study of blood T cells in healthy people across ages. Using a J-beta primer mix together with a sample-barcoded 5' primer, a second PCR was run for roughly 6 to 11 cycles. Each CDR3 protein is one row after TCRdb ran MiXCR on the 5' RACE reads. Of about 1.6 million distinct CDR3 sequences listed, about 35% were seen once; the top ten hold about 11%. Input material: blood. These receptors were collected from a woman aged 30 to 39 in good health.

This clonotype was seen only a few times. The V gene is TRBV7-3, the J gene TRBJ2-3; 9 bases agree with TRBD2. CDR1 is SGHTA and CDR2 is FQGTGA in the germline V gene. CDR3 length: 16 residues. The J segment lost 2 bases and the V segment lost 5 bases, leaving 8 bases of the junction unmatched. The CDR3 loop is CASSDSAGGNTDTQYF. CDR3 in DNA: TGTGCCAGCAGCGATTCGGCGGGGGGGAACACAGATACGCAGTATTTT.

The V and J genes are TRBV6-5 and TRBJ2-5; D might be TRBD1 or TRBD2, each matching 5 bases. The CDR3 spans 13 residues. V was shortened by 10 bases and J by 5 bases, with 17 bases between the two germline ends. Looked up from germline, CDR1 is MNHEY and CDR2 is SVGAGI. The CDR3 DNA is TGTGCCACTACGATCGAGTGGGGGGAGACCCAGTACTTC. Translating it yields CATTIEWGETQYF.